This entry concerns a single T cell receptor (beta chain). What it binds is unknown. Libraries of TRB cDNA were made by 5' RACE and carried UMIs. Using the 5' RACE reads, TCRdb records one entry per CDR3 protein without DNA. The data show about 40,000 distinct CDR3 sequences, and the top ten clones hold about 8.4%. Germline assignment: CDR1 LNHNV and CDR2 YYDKDF (reference sequence). The CDR3 covers 13 residues. This entry belongs to a study of CXCR3-negative and CXCR3-positive naive CD8 T cells. Overall study context: Roughly 1.5 +/- 0.3 million TRB reads came from each library, giving about 140 million in total.

Study-level findings and limits: Naive subsets did not differ in surface CD5, and the authors estimated TCR strength using properties of the TRB CDR3. Both of the naive subsets showed about the same high diversity, but memory CD8+ cells had much less.

The sample comprised memory CD8+ T cells from blood. The clonotype comes from a human donor in good health. Some clones in this sample may be carry-over from other donors' samples. The rearrangement links TRBV15 to TRBJ2-3; TCRdb picks TRBD2, but there is no DNA to check that call. The chain's CDR3 is CATRKRGTDTQYF.